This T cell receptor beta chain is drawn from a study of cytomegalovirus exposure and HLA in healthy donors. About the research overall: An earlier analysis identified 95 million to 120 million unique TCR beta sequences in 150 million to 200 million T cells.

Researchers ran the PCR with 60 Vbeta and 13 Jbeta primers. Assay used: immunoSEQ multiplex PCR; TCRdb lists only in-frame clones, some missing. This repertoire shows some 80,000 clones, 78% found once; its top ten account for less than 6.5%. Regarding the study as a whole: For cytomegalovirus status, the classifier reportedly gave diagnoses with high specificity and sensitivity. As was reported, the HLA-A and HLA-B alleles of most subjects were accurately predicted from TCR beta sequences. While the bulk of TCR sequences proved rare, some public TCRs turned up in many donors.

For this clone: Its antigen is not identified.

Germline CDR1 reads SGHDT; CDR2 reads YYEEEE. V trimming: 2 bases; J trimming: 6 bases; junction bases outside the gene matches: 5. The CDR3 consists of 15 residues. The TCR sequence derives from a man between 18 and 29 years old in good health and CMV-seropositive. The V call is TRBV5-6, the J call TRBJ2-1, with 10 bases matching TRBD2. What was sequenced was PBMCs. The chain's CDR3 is CASSLPSGSFNEQFF. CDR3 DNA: TGTGCCAGCAGCTTACCTAGCGGGAGTTTCAATGAGCAGTTCTTC. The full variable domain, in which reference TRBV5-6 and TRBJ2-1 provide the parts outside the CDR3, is DAGVTQSPTHLIKTRGQQVTLRCSPKSGHDTVSWYQQALGQGPQFIFQYYEEEERQRGNFPDRFSGHQFPNYSSELNVNALLLGDSALYLCASSLPSGSFNEQFFGPGTRLTVL.